This TCR beta chain appears in the sequencing data of a study of CD8+ T cells in alopecia areata. V trimming: 5 bases; J trimming: 1 base; junction bases outside the gene matches: 8. Germline values: CDR1 SGHTA, CDR2 FQGNSA. The length of the CDR3 is 16 residues. The sorting of PBMCs gave CD4+ and CD8+ T cells. Study-level results: Clonality in lesional scalp, especially alopecia totalis/universalis, exceeded that of normal scalp.

As the sequencing template, cDNA was produced by extracting RNA and reverse transcribing it. Method: immunoSEQ multiplex PCR; TCRdb's copy keeps in-frame clones and lacks some. The profile covers under 130,000 clones, with roughly 53% appearing a single time and 7.5% to 9% taken by the ten largest. This clone was seen more than once but under ten times. Its antigen is undetermined. The clonotype originates from a human donor in good health. Material: CD4+ T cells sorted from blood. V usage is TRBV7-2 and J usage is TRBJ2-5, with 9 bases identical to TRBD2. The CDR3 reads CASSPLAGAFQETQYF. The CDR3 region has the DNA TGTGCCAGCAGCCCATTAGCGGGGGCCTTCCAAGAGACCCAGTACTTC.